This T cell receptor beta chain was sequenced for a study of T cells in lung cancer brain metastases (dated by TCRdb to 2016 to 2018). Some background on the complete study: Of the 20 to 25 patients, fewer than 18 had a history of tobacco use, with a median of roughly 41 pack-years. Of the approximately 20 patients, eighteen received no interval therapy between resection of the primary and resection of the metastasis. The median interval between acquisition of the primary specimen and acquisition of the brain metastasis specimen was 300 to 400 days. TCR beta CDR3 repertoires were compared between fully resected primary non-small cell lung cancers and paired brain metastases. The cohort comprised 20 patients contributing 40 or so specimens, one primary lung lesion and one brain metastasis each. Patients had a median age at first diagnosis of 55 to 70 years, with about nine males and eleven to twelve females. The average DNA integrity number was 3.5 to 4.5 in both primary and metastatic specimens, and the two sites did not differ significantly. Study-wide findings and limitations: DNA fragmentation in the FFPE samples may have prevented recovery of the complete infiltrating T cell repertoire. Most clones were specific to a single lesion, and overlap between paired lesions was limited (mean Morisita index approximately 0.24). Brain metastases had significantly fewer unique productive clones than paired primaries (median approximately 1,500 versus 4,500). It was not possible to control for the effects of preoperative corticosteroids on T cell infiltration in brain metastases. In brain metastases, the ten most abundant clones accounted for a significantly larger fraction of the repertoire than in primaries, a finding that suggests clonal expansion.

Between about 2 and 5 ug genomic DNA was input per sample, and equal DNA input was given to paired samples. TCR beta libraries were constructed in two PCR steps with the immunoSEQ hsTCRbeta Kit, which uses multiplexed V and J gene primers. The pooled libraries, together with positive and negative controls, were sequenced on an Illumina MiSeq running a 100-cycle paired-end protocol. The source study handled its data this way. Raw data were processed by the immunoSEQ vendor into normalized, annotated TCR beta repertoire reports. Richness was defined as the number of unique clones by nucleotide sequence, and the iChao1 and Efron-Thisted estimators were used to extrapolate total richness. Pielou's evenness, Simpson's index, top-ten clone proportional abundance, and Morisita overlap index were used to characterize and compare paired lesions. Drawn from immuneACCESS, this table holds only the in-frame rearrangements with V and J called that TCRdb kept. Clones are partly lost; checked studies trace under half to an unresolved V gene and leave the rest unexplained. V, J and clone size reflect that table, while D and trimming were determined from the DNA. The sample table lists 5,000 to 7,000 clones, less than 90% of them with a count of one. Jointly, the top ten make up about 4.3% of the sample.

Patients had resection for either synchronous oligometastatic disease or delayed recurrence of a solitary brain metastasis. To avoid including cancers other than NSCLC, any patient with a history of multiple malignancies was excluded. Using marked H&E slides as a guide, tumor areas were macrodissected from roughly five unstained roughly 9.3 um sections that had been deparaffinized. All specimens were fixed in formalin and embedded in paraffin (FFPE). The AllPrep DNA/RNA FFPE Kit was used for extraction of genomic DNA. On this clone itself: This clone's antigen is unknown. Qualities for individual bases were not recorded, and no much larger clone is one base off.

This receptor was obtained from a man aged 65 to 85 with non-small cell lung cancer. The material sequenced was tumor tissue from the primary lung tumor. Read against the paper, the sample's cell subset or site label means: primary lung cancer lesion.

The nucleotide sequence reads as follows: TGTGCCAGCTCACCGCGAGAAGGGAATGAGCAGTTCTTC. Translated, this gives CASSPREGNEQFF. The rearranged chain carries TRBV18 and TRBJ2-1; the D gene remains uncertain. The V and J ends are trimmed by 3 bases and 7 bases, leaving 10 bases between them. Looking up the germline V gene yields CDR1 KGHSH and CDR2 LQKENI. The CDR3, cysteine through phenylalanine, is 13 amino acids long. This entry keeps only the CDR3 DNA: 39 bases, framed from base 1.